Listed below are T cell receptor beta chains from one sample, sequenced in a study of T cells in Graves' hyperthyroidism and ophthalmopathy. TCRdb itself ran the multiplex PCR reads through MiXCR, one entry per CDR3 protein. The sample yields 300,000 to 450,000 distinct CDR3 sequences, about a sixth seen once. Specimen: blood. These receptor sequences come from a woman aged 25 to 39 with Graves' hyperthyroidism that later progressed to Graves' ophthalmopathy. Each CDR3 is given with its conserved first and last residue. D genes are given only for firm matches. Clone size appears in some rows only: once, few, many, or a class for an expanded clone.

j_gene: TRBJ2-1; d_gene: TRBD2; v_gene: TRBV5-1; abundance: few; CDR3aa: CASSLVSSGEYNEQFF; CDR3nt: TGCGCCAGCAGCTTGGTATCTAGCGGAGAATACAATGAGCAGTTCTTC
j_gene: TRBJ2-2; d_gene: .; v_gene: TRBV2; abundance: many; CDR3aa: CASSERGVANTGELFF; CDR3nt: TGTGCCAGCAGTGAGCGGGGCGTCGCGAACACCGGGGAGCTGTTTTTT
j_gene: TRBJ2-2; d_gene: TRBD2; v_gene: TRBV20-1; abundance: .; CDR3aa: CSARDPAGGDTGELFF; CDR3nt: TGCAGTGCTAGAGACCCCGCTGGGGGGGATACCGGGGAGCTGTTTTTT
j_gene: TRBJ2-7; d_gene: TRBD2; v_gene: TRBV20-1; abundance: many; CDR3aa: CSAGPRDYEFTEQYF; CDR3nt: TGCAGTGCGGGACCCAGGGACTACGAATTCACCGAGCAGTACTTC
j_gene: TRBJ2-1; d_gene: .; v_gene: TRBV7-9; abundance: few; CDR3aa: CASSHGQNDNEQFF; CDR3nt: TGTGCCAGCAGCCACGGACAGAACGACAATGAGCAGTTCTTC
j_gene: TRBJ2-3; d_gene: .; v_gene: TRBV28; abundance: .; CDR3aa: CASSLLTGTDTQYF; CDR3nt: TGTGCCAGCAGTTTATTAACGGGCACAGATACGCAGTATTTT
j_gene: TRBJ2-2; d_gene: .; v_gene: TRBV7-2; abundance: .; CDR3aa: CTSSLGTGELFF; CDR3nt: TGTACCAGCAGCTTAGGCACCGGGGAGCTGTTTTTT
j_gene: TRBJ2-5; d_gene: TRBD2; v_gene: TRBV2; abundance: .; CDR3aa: CAGQGLAGGPGVLEETQYF; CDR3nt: TGTGCCGGACAAGGACTAGCGGGGGGGCCTGGGGTATTGGAAGAGACCCAGTACTTC
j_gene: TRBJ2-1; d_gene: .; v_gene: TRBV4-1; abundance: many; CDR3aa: CASSQVTSSYNEQFF; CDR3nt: TGCGCCAGCAGCCAAGTAACCAGTTCCTACAATGAGCAGTTCTTC
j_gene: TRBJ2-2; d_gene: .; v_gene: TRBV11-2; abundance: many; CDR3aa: CASSWAGTITGELFF; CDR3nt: TGTGCCAGCAGTTGGGCAGGGACAATTACCGGGGAGCTGTTTTTT
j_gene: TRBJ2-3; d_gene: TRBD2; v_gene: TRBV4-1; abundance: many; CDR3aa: CASSQPGLAGGRTNTQYF; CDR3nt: TGCGCCAGCAGCCAACCGGGACTAGCGGGAGGACGCACAAATACGCAGTATTTT
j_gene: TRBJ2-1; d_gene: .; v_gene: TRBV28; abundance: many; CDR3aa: CASSGTRGRASYNEQFF; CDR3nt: TGTGCCAGCAGTGGGACAAGGGGGAGGGCCTCCTACAATGAGCAGTTCTTC
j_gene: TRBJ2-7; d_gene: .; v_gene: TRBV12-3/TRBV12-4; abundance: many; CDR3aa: CASSFGETYEQYF; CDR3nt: TGTGCCAGCAGTTTCGGCGAGACCTACGAGCAGTACTTC
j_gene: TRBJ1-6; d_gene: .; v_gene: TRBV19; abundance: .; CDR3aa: CASSRDRNSPLHF; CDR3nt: TGTGCCAGTAGCCGTGACAGAAATTCACCCCTCCACTTT
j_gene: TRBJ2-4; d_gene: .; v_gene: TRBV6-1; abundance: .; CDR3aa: CASSHGQRENIQYF; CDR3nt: TGTGCCAGCAGTCACGGACAAAGGGAAAACATTCAGTACTTC
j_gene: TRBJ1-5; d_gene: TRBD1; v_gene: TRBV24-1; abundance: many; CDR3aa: CATSDLGQVSNQPQHF; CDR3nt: TGTGCCACCAGTGATTTGGGACAGGTTAGCAATCAGCCCCAGCATTTT
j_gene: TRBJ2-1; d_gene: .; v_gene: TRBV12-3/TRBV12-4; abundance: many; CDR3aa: CASSSSLGTSEGYNEQFF; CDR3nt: TGTGCCAGCAGCTCGTCCCTGGGAACATCGGAGGGATACAATGAGCAGTTCTTC
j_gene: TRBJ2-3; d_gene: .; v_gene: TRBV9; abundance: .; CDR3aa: CASSVAGRLGTDTQYF; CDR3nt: TGTGCCAGCAGCGTAGCTGGCAGGCTCGGCACAGATACGCAGTATTTT
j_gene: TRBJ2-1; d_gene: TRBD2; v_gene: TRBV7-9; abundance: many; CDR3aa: CASSIFRGGPRINNEQFF; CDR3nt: TGTGCCAGCAGCATTTTTCGGGGGGGGCCCCGCATTAACAATGAGCAGTTCTTC
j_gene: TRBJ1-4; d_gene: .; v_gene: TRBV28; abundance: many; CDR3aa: CASSHGPFGEKLFF; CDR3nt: TGTGCCAGCAGCCACGGACCGTTTGGCGAAAAACTGTTTTTT
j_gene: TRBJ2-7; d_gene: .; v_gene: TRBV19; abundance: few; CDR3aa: CASSFRLGEQYF; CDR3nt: TGTGCCAGTAGTTTCCGACTGGGCGAGCAGTACTTC
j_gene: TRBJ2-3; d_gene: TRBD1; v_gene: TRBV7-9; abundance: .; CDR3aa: CASSLGQAHTDTQYF; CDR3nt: TGTGCCAGCAGCTTGGGACAGGCACATACAGATACGCAGTATTTT
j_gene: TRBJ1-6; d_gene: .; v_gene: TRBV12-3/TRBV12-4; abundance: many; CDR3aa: CASRSSRINNSPLHF; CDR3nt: TGTGCCAGCAGATCCAGCCGCATCAATAATTCACCCCTCCACTTT
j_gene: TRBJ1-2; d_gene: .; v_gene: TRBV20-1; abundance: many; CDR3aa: CSAREGSWGRHGYTF; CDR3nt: TGCAGTGCTAGGGAGGGTTCTTGGGGCCGGCATGGCTACACCTTC
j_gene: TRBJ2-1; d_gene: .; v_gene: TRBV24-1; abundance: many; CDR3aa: CATRRGGSSNEQFF; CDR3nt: TGTGCCACCAGGCGTGGGGGGTCTTCGAATGAGCAGTTCTTC
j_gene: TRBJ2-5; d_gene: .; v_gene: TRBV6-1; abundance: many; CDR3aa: CASSERRSRETQYF; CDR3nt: TGTGCCAGCAGCGAGAGACGGTCCCGGGAGACCCAGTACTTC
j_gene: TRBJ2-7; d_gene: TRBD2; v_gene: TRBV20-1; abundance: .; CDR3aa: CSARETSGRHYEQYF; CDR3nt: TGCAGTGCTAGAGAGACTAGCGGGCGCCACTACGAGCAGTACTTC
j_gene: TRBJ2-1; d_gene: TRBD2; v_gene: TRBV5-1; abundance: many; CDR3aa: CASSSPGTSVYNEQFF; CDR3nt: TGCGCCAGCAGCTCGCCCGGGACTAGCGTATACAATGAGCAGTTCTTC
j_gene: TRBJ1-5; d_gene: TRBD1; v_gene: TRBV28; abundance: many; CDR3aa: CASRQGQINQPQHF; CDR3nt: TGTGCCAGCAGACAGGGACAGATCAATCAGCCCCAGCATTTT
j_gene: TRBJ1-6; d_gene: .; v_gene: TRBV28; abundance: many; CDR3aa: CASSEGGSPLHF; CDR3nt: TGTGCCAGCAGCGAAGGCGGTTCACCCCTCCACTTT
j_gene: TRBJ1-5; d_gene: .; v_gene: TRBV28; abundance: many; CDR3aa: CASSLGQINQPQHF; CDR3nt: TGTGCCAGCAGTTTAGGGCAGATCAATCAGCCCCAGCATTTT
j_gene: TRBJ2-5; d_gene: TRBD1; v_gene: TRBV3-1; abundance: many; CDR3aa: CASSQDRHPDRRRETQYF; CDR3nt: TGTGCCAGCAGCCAAGATAGGCACCCGGACAGGAGAAGGGAGACCCAGTACTTC
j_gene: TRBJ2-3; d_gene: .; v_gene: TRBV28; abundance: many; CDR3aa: CASRSGTASGSTDTQYF; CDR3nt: TGTGCCAGCAGGTCCGGGACGGCGAGTGGAAGCACAGATACGCAGTATTTT
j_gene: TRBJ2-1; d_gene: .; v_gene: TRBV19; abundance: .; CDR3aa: CASVTGAGNNEQFF; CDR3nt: TGTGCCAGTGTGACGGGAGCGGGCAACAATGAGCAGTTCTTC
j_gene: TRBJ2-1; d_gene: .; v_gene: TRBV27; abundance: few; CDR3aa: CASSPRGDNEQFF; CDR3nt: TGTGCCAGCAGTCCCCGGGGAGACAATGAGCAGTTCTTC
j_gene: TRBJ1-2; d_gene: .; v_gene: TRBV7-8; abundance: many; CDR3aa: CASSLQGVWGVSYGYTF; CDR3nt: TGTGCCAGCAGCCTGCAGGGCGTTTGGGGCGTCTCCTATGGCTACACCTTC
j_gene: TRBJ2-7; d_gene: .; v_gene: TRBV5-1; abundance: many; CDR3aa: CASSFLGAYEQYF; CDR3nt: TGCGCCAGCAGCTTTTTAGGCGCCTACGAGCAGTACTTC
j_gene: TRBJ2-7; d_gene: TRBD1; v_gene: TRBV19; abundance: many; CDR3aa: CASSTGTGGDTSYEQYF; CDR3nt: TGTGCCAGTAGTACCGGGACAGGGGGCGATACTTCCTACGAGCAGTACTTC
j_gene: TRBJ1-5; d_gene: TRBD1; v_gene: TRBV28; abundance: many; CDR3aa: CASNPLGAQGGNQPQHF; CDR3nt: TGTGCCAGCAACCCCCTCGGGGCTCAGGGGGGCAATCAGCCCCAGCATTTT
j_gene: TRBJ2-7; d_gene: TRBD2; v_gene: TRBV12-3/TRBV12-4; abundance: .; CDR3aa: CTSSVCGRSSYEQYF; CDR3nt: TGTACCAGCAGCGTTTGCGGGAGGAGCTCCTACGAGCAGTACTTC
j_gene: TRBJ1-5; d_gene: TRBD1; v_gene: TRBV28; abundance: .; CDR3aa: CASSTQGARSNQPQHF; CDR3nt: TGTGCCAGCAGTACTCAGGGGGCGCGGAGTAATCAGCCCCAGCATTTT
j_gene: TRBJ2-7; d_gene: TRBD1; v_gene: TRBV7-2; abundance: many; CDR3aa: CASSRKRDSYEQYF; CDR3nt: TGTGCCAGCAGCCGGAAAAGGGACAGCTACGAGCAGTACTTC
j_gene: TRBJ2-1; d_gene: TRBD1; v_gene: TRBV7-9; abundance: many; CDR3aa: CASSFAGTGHVDEQFF; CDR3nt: TGTGCCAGCAGCTTCGCCGGGACAGGGCATGTTGATGAGCAGTTCTTC
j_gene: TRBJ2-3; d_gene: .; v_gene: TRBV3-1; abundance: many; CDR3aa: CASSQDPLRPDTQYF; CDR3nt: TGTGCCAGCAGCCAAGACCCCCTAAGACCGGATACGCAGTATTTT
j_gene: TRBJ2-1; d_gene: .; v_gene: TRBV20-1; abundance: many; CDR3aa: CSARRGRGVDEQFF; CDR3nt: TGCAGTGCGCGCCGAGGCAGGGGGGTCGATGAGCAGTTCTTC
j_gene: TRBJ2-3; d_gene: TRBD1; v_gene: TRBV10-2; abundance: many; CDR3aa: CASSDREVYTDTQYF; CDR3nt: TGCGCCAGCAGCGACAGGGAAGTCTACACAGATACGCAGTATTTT
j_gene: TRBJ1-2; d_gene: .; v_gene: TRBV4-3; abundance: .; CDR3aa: CASSQTTDTYYGYTF; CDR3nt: TGCGCCAGCAGCCAGACCACTGACACCTACTATGGCTACACCTTC
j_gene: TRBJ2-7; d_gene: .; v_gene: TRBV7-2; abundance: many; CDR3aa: CASSPPGTRYEQYF; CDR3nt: TGTGCCAGCAGCCCCCCAGGGACCCGTTACGAGCAGTACTTC
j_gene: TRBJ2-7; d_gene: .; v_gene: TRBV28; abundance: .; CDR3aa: CASSLSSLSGGASYEQYF; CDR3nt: TGTGCCAGCAGTTTATCCTCACTTTCTGGGGGGGCTTCCTACGAGCAGTACTTC
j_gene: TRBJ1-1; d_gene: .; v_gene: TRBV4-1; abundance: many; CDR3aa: CASSQAGLGTEAFF; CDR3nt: TGCGCCAGCAGCCAAGCTGGGCTTGGCACTGAAGCTTTCTTT
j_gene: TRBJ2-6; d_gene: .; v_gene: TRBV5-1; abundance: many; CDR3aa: CASSLGGASGGANVLTF; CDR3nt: TGCGCCAGCAGCTTGGGGGGGGCGAGCGGCGGGGCCAACGTCCTGACTTTC
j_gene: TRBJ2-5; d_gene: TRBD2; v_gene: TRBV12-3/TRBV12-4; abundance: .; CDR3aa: CASTTRLAGSEETQYF; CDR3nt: TGTGCCAGCACAACTCGACTAGCGGGCAGCGAAGAGACCCAGTACTTC
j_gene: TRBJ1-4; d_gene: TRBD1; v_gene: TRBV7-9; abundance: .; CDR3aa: CASNPGTESEKLFF; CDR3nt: TGTGCCAGCAACCCCGGGACAGAGTCTGAAAAACTGTTTTTT
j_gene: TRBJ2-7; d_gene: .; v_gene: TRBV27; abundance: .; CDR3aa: CASSYRAGPRFYEQYF; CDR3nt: TGTGCCAGCAGTTACCGGGCAGGTCCTCGGTTTTACGAGCAGTACTTC
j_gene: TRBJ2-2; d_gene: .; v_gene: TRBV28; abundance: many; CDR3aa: CASRVIGELFF; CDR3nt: TGTGCCAGCAGGGTTATCGGGGAGCTGTTTTTT
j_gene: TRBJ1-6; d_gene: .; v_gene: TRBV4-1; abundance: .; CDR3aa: CASSQTGPTFNSPLHF; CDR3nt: TGCGCCAGCAGCCAGACAGGACCTACCTTTAATTCACCCCTCCACTTT
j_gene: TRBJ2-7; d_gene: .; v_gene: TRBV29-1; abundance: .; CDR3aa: CSVEGVGTYEQYF; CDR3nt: TGCAGCGTTGAAGGGGTGGGGACCTACGAGCAGTACTTC
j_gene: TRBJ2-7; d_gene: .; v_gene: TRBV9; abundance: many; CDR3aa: CASSEGRSAYEQYF; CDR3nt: TGTGCCAGCAGCGAGGGACGGAGCGCCTACGAGCAGTACTTC
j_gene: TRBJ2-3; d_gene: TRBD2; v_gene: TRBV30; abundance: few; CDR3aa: CAWSLRAGGYTDTQYF; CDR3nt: TGTGCCTGGAGCCTACGTGCGGGGGGCTACACAGATACGCAGTATTTT
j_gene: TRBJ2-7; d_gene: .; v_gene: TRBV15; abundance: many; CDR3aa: CATSTGTRNFYEQYF; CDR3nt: TGTGCCACCAGCACTGGGACTCGTAATTTCTACGAGCAGTACTTC